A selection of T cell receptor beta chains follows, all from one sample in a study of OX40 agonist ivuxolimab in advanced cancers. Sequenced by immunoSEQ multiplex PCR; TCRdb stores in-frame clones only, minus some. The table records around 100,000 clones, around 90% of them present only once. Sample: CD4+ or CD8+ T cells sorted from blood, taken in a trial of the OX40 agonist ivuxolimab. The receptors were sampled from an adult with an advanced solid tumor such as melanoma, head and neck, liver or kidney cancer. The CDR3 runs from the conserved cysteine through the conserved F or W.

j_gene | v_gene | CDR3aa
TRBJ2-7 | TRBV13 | CASTIMAGLSSYEQYF
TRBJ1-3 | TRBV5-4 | CASSLGSGAGNTIYF
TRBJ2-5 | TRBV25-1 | CASSERGETQYF
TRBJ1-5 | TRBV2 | CASSNRRNEQGPQHF
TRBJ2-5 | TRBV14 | CASSQTSWSQYF
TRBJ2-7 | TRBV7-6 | CASSLREPGQGSYEQYF
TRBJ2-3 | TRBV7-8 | CASSLDMWALGTSGSETDTQYF
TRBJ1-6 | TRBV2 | CASREDGEQSPLHF
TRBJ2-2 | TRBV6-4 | CASSREATGELFF
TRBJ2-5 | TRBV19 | CASRPTGGQEETQYF
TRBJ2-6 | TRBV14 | CASSPSGGANVLTF
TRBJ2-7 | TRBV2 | CASSESSGLLYEQYF
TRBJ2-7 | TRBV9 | CASSSGSNTWEQYF
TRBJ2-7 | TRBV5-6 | CASSLPGRGIYEQYF
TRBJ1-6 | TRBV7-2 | CASSRTGGNNSPLHF
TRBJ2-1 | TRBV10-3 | CATRGPYNEQFF
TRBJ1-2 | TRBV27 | CASSRRGDGNYGYTF
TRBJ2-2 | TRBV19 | CASSTTVTSGRAPFF
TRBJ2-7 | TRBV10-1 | CASSVDLGNEQYF
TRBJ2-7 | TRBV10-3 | CAISVGGTGSTYEQYF
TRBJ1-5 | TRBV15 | CATSRAGRTNQPQHF
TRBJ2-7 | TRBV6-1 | CASTQGQVLTYEQYF
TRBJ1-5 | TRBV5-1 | CASSLEGGRHQPQHF
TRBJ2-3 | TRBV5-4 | CASSTGLALVTDTQYF
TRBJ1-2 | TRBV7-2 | CASSLDPVNYGYTF
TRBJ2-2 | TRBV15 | CATKKREGPGELFF
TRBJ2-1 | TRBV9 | CASSPRFVRGRDYNEQFF
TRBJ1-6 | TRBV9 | CASSVGDRFNSPLHF
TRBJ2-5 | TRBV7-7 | CASSRDRGGETQYF
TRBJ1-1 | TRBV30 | CAWGRDMYTEAFF
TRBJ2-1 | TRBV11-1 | CASSRDRSEQFF
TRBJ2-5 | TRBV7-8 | CASSLVHQSPVFGDQETQYF
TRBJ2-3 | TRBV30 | CAWAPWNTQYF
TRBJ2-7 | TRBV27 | CASSLWGQGTEQYF
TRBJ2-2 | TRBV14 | CASSPGLLPGELFF
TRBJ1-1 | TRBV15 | CATSRLRGTEAFF
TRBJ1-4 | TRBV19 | CASSIVWGEKLFF
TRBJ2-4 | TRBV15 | CATSRAPASVDIQYF
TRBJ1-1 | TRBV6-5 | CASSATTGKTEAFF
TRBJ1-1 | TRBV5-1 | CASSLFSGRETEAFF
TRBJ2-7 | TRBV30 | CAWSALHEQYF